The subject of this entry is one T cell receptor (beta chain). The antigen is undetermined. Nashville, Tennessee was home to all donors, each a Caucasian adult. These data are taken from a study of shared clonotypes between healthy human individuals. Study-level points and caveats: Relative to clonotypes present in all four donors, those not shared had lower generation probabilities.

Per the authors' pipeline: Filtering differed for immunoSEQ, which gave only junction sequences without quality scores. The method was immunoSEQ multiplex PCR; TCRdb's version includes in-frame clones alone and lacks a portion of them. The V and J calls and clone size are taken from that table; D and trimming were inferred from the DNA. The data show roughly 2 million clones, around 95% seen once. V shed 1 base and J shed 3 bases, with 10 bases lying between them. Per germline, CDR1 SGHTA and CDR2 FQGNSA. CDR3 length: 16 residues. This receptor was obtained from a man in his late teens or twenties in good health. The specimen was naive CD4+ T cells sorted from blood. The subset here: CD45RA+ positively selected. The chain couples TRBV7-2 to TRBJ1-6; D remains unclear. CDR3 sequence: CASSLDPPNYNSPLHF. CDR3 sequence (DNA): TGTGCCAGCAGCTTAGATCCCCCCAACTATAATTCACCCCTCCACTTT.